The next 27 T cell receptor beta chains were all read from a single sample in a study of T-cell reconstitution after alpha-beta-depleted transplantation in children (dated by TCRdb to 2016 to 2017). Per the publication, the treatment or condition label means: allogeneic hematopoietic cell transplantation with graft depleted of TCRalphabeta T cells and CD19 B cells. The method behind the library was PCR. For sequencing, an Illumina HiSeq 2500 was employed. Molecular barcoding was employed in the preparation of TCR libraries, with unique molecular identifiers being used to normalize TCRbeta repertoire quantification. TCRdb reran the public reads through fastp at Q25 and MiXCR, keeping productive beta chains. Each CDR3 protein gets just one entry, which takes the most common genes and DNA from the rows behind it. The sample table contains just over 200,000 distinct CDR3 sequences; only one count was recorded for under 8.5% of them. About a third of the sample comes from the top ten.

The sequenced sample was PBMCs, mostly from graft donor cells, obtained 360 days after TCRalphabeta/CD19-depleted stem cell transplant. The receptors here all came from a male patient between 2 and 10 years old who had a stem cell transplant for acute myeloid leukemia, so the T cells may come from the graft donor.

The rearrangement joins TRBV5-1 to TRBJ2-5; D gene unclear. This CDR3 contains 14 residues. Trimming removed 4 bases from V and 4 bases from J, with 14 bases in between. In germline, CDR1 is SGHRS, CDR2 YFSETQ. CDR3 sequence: CASSPGVVGETQYF. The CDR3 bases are TGCGCCAGCAGCCCTGGGGTAGTTGGAGAGACCCAGTACTTC.

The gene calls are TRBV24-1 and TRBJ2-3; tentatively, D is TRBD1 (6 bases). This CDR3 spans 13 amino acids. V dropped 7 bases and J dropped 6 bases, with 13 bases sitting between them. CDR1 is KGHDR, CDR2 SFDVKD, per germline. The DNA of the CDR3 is TGTGCCACCAGCCGGGACAAGGAGGATACGCAGTATTTT. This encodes CATSRDKEDTQYF.

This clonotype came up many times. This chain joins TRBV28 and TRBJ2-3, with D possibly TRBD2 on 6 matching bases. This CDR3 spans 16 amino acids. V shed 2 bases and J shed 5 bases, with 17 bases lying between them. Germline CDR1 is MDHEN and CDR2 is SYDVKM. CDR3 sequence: CASSLTGTSYEDTQYF. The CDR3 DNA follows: TGTGCCAGCAGTTTAACGGGGACTTCTTATGAAGATACGCAGTATTTT.

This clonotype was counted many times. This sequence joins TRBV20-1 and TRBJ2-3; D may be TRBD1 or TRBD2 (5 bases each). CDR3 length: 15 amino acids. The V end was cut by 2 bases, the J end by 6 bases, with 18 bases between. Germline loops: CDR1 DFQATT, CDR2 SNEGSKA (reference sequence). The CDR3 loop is CSARRLTGPPDTQYF. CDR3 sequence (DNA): TGCAGTGCTAGACGACTGACGGGGCCTCCGGATACGCAGTATTTT.

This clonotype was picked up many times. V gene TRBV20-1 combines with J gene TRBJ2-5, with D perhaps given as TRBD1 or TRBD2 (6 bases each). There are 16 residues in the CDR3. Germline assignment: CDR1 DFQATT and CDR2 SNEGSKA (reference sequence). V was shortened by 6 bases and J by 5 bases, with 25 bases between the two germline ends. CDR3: CSASPRGRAARETQYF. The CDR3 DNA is TGCAGTGCCTCTCCCCGGGGGCGAGCGGCGAGGGAGACCCAGTACTTC.

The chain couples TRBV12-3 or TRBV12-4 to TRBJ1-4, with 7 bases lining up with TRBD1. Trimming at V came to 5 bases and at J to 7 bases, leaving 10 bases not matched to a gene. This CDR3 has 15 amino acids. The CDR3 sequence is CASSPEQGRGEKLFF. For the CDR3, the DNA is TGTGCCAGCAGTCCAGAACAGGGGAGGGGTGAAAAACTGTTTTTT.

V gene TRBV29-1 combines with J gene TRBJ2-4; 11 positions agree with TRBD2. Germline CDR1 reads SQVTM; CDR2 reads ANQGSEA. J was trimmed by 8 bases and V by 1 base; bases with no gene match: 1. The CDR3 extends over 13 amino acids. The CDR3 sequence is CSVEVAGGDIQYF. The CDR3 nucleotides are TGCAGCGTTGAAGTAGCGGGAGGGGACATTCAGTACTTC.

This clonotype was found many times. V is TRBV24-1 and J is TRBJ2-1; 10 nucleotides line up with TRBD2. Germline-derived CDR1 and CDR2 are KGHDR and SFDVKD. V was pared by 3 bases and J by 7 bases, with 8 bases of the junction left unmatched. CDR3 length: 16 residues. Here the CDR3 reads CATSDGASGRWNEQFF. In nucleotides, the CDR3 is TGTGCCACCAGTGATGGGGCTAGCGGGAGATGGAATGAGCAGTTCTTC.

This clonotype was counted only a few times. CDR3 protein: CASIGATSGSSGTDTQYF. CDR3 in DNA: TGCGCCAGCATAGGTGCGACTAGCGGGAGTAGTGGAACAGATACGCAGTATTTT. This rearrangement joins TRBV5-1 to TRBJ2-3; TRBD2 matches at 12 bases. The germline V gene encodes CDR1 SGHRS and CDR2 YFSETQ. Trimming took 6 bases from V and 3 from J; bases not matched to a gene: 14. This CDR3 spans 18 amino acids.

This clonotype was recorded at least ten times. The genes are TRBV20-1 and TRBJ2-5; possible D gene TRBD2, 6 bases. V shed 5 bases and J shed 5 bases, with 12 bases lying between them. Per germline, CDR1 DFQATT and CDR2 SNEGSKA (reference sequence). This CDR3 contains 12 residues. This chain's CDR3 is CSARSGGETQYF. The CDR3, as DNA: TGCAGTGCTCGTAGCGGAGGGGAGACCCAGTACTTC.

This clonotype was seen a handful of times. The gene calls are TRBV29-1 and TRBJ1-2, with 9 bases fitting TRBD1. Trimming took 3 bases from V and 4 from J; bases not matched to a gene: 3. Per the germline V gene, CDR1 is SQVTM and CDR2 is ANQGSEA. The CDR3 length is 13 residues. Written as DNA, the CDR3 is TGCAGCGTTGAGATGGACAGGGGCTATGGCTACACCTTC. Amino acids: CSVEMDRGYGYTF.

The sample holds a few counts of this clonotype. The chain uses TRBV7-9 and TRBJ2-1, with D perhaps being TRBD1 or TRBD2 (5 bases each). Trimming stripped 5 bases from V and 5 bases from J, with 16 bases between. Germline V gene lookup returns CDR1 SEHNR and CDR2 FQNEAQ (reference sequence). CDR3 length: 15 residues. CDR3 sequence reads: CASSPLDRDHNEQFF. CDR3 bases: TGTGCCAGCAGCCCTTTGGACCGGGACCACAATGAGCAGTTCTTC.

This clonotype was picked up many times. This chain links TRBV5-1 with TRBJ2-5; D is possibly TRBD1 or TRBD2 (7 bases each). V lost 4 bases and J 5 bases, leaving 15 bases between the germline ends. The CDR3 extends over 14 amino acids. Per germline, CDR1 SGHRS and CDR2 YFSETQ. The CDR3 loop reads CASSSGTQGETQYF. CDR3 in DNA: TGCGCCAGCAGCAGCGGGACACAGGGGGAGACCCAGTACTTC.

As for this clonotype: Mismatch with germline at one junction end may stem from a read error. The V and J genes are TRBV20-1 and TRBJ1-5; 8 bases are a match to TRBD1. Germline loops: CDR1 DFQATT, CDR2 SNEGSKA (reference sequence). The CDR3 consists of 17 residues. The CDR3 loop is CCARDPAKPGGADPQHF. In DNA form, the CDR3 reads TGCTGTGCTAGAGATCCCGCAAAACCAGGGGGCGCAGATCCCCAGCATTTT.

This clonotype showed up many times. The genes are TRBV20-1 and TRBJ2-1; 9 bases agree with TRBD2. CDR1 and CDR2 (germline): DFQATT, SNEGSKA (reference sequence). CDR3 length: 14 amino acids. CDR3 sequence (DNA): TGCAGGGTTCCCTTAGCGGGAGTCTACAATGAGCAGTTCTTC. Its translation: CRVPLAGVYNEQFF.

CDR3 in amino acids: CASSDPRVPYEQYF. CDR3 in DNA: TGTGCCAGCAGCGATCCACGGGTTCCCTACGAGCAGTACTTC. V usage is TRBV7-8 and J usage is TRBJ2-7; D remains ambiguous. V was cut by 5 bases and J by 2 bases, with 13 bases left in between. CDR3 size: 14 residues. Germline values: CDR1 SGHVS, CDR2 FQNEAQ. Using reference TRBV7-8 and TRBJ2-7 for the parts outside the CDR3, the full variable domain is GAGVSQSPRYKVAKRGQDVALRCDPISGHVSLFWYQQALGQGPEFLTYFQNEAQLDKSGLPSDRFFAERPEGSVSTLKIQRTQQEDSAVYLCASSDPRVPYEQYFGPGTRLTVT.

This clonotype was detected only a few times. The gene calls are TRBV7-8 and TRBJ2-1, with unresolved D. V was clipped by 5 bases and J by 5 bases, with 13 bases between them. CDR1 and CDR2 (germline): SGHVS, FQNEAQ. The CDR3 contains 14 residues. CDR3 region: CASSPPVTHNEQFF. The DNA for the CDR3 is TGTGCCAGCAGCCCCCCGGTGACCCACAATGAGCAGTTCTTC.

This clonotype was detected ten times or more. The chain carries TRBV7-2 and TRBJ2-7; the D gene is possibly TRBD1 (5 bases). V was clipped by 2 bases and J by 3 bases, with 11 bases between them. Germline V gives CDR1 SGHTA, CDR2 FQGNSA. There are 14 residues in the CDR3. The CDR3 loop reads CASSLRRTSYEQYF. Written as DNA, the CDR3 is TGTGCCAGCAGCTTAAGAAGGACAAGCTACGAGCAGTACTTC.

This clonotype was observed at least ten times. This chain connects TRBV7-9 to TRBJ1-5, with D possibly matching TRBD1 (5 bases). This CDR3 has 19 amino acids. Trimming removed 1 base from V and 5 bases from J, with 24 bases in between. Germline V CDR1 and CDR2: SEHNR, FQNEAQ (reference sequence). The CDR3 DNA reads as TGTGCCAGCAGCTTAGGTCCGGGGACGGGCAGAACGCCCGATCAGCCCCAGCATTTT. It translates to CASSLGPGTGRTPDQPQHF.

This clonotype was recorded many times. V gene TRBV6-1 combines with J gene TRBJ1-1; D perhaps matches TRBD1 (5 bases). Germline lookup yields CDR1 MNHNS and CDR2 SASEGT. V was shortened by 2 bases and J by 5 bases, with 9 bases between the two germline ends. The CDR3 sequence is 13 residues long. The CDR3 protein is CASSERGGTEAFF. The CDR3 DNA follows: TGTGCCAGCAGTGAACGGGGCGGGACTGAAGCTTTCTTT.

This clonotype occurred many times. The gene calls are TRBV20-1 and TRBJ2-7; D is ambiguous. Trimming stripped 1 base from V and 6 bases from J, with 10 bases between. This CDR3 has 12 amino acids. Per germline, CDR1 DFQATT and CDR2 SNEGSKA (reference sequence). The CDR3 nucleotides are TGCAGTGCTAGAGCTTGGGGTCGCGAGCAGTACTTC. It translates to CSARAWGREQYF.

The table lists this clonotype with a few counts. The CDR3 here is CASSALSGSLDEQFF. For the CDR3, the DNA is TGTGCCAGCAGTGCACTTAGCGGGAGTCTCGATGAGCAGTTCTTC. The gene calls are TRBV2 and TRBJ2-1; TRBD2 matches at 9 bases. CDR3 length equals 15 residues. V shed 4 bases, J shed 8 bases, and the junction held 9 bases outside the gene matches. The germline gives CDR1 SNHLY, CDR2 FYNNEI.

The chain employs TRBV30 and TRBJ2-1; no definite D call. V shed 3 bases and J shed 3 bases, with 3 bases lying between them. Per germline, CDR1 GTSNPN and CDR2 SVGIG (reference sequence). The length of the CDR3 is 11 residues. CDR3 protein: CAWSYYNEQFF. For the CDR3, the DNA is TGTGCCTGGAGCTACTACAATGAGCAGTTCTTC.

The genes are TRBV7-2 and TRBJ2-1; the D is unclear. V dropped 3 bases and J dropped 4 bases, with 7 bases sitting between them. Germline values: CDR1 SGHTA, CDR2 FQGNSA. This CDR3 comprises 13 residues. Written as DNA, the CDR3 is TGTGCCAGCAGCTTTAGCCGATACAATGAGCAGTTCTTC. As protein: CASSFSRYNEQFF.

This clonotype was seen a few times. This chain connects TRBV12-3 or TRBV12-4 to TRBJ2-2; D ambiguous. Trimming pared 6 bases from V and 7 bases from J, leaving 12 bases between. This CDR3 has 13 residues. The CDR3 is CASRSGYHGELFF. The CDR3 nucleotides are TGTGCCAGCAGATCTGGGTACCACGGGGAGCTGTTTTTT.

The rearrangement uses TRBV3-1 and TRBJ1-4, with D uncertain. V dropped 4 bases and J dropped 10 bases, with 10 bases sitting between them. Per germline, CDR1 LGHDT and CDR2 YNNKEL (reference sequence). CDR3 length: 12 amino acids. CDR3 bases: TGTGCCAGCAGCCGAAAGGGCGTAAAACTGTTTTTT. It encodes CASSRKGVKLFF.

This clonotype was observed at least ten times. In DNA form, the CDR3 reads TGTGCCAGTAACCCGGGGAACGCAGATACGCAGTATTTT. It is translated as CASNPGNADTQYF. V is TRBV19 and J is TRBJ2-3; weak D call: TRBD2 (5 bases). The V and J ends lost 7 bases and 4 bases respectively, with 12 bases between them. This CDR3 is built from 13 residues. Germline-derived CDR1 and CDR2 are LNHDA and SQIVND (reference sequence). The entire variable domain, with the rest obtained from reference TRBV19 and TRBJ2-3, is as follows: DGGITQSPKYLFRKEGQNVTLSCEQNLNHDAMYWYRQDPGQGLRLIYYSQIVNDFQKGDIAEGYSVSREKKESFPLTVTSAQKNPTAFYLCASNPGNADTQYFGPGTRLTVL.